This T cell receptor (beta chain) was recovered during a study of blood T cell repertoires in COVID-19 (dated by TCRdb to 2020 to 2022). About the full investigation: The collaborator samples originated in the United States, Italy and Spain and spanned the acute and convalescent phases of COVID-19. The repertoires were released in a freely available public database intended as a resource for research on the immune response to SARS-CoV-2. The prospective study material was composed of cDNA or gDNA derived from T cells, B-cell-depleted T cells, or PBMCs. The dataset comprised deeply sampled blood TCRbeta repertoires from subjects exposed to, actively infected with, or recovered from COVID-19. Sample metadata almost always included a de-identified subject ID, COVID-19 status, age in years and sex. Where available, HLA class I and class II types were obtained from metadata supplied by the sample provider rather than from assay-based typing. The samples were drawn from the first 160 participants of the ongoing ImmuneRACE study and from over a thousand subjects provided by 6 global collaborators.

The research as a whole found: The amount of clinical and demographic metadata varied by source and participant and was provided uncurated.

Spanning cysteine to phenylalanine, the CDR3 consists of 13 amino acids. Solely the CDR3 DNA is kept, with 39 bases framed from the first base. CDR1 SGHAT and CDR2 FQNNGV were looked up in the germline V gene. A distance of 5 bases separates the germline ends of V and J, which lose 1 base and 5 bases respectively. TCRbeta CDR3 regions were amplified from genomic DNA using the immunoSEQ Assay, a bias-controlled multiplex PCR. The original pipeline was this. Nucleated cell counts per sample were estimated from amplification of reference gene primers within the assay. Sequence reads were collapsed and filtered to measure the absolute abundance of every unique TCRbeta CDR3 rearrangement. For each sample, productive Simpson clonality was calculated as the square root of Simpson's diversity index over productive rearrangements. Held by TCRdb, this immuneACCESS table contains in-frame sequences only and omits some clones. Under half of the omission traces to an unresolved V gene where checked; the cause of the rest is unknown. V, J and clone size are those of that table, while D and trimming were read from the DNA. The sample table contains roughly 260,000 clones; only one count was recorded for roughly 87% of them. 2.5% to 3% of the sample comes from the top ten.

Enrolling through a virtual design, the prospective study's participants ranged in age from roughly 18 to 90 years and lived across about two dozen United States geographic areas. In the prospective study, participants were assigned to cohorts based on the clinical history participants reported in a screening survey and a study questionnaire. Mobile phlebotomists in the prospective study collected whole blood, serum and a nasopharyngeal or oropharyngeal swab from every participant. Participants in the prospective study had the option to provide additional blood draws and questionnaires over a roughly two-month period. Before DNA extraction, prospective study blood samples were shipped either frozen or at room temperature. In regard to this clone: Its specific antigen is unknown. Base qualities are not at hand, and no much larger clone is one base apart.

This chain joins TRBV11-2 to TRBJ2-2, with no reliable assignment of the D segment. This sequence originates from a young woman with acute COVID-19. The sequenced sample was PBMCs or T cells enriched from blood (not recorded which). In nucleotide form, the sequence is TGTGCCAGCAGCTTAGTTATAACCGGGGAGCTGTTTTTT. It specifies CASSLVITGELFF.